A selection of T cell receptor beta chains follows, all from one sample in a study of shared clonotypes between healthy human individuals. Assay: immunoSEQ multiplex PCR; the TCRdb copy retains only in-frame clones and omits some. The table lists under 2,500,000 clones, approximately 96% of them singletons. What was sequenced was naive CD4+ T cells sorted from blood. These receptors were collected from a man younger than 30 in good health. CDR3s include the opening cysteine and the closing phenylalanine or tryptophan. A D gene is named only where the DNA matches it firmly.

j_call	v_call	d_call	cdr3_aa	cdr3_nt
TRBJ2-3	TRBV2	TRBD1	CASGGQGGFPDTQYF	TGTGCCAGCGGGGGACAGGGCGGTTTTCCAGATACGCAGTATTTT
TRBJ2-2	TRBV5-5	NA	CASSLAGGPNTGELFF	TGTGCCAGCAGCTTGGCGGGGGGCCCGAACACCGGGGAGCTGTTTTTT
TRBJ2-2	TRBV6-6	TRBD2	CASSTQGLAIAGELFF	TGTGCCAGCAGTACACAGGGACTAGCGATCGCCGGGGAGCTGTTTTTT
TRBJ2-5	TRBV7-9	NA	CASSRWADEWETQYF	TGTGCCAGCAGCCGATGGGCCGACGAGTGGGAGACCCAGTACTTC
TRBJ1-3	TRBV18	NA	CASSPGSLPGNTIYF	TGTGCCAGCTCACCTGGGTCCCTTCCCGGAAACACCATATATTTT
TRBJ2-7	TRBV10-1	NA	CASSLKLGDEQYF	TGCGCCAGCAGCCTGAAACTCGGCGACGAGCAGTACTTC
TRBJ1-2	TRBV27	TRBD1	CASRDRSDYGYTF	TGTGCCAGCCGGGACAGGTCCGACTATGGCTACACCTTC
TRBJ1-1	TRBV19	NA	CASTRVGANTEAFF	TGTGCCAGTACCCGGGTTGGAGCCAACACTGAAGCTTTCTTT
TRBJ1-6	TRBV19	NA	CASSMRTGTGNSPLHF	TGTGCCAGTAGTATGAGAACAGGGACTGGTAATTCACCCCTCCACTTT
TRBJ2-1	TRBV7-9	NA	CASSFGTRNEQFF	TGTGCCAGCAGCTTCGGGACCCGGAATGAGCAGTTCTTC
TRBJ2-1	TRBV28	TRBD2	CASRTSGGAFEQFF	TGTGCCAGCAGGACTAGCGGGGGGGCCTTTGAGCAGTTCTTC
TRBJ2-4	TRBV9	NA	CASSVSSDKNIQYF	TGTGCCAGCAGCGTAAGTAGCGACAAAAACATTCAGTACTTC
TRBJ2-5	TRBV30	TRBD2	CAWSTRGLSQYF	TGTGCCTGGAGTACACGGGGACTATCCCAGTACTTC
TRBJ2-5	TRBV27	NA	CASGPIEGGAQYF	TGTGCCAGCGGCCCGATTGAAGGGGGGGCCCAGTACTTC
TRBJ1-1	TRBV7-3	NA	CASSITGNTEAFF	TGTGCCAGCAGCATTACAGGGAACACTGAAGCTTTCTTT
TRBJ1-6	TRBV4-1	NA	CASSQGYQGELNSPLHF	TGCGCCAGCAGCCAAGGTTACCAGGGAGAACTTAATTCACCCCTCCACTTT
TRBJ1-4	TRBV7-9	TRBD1	CASSLGTGETNEKLFF	TGTGCCAGCAGCTTAGGGACAGGGGAAACTAATGAAAAACTGTTTTTT
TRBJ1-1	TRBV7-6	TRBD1	CASSWGQGDMNTEAFF	TGTGCCAGCAGCTGGGGCCAGGGGGACATGAACACTGAAGCTTTCTTT
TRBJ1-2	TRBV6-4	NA	CASSDGAYGYTF	TGTGCCAGCAGTGATGGAGCCTATGGCTACACCTTC
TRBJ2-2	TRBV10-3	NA	CAISESLRTGELFF	TGTGCCATCAGTGAGTCGTTGCGAACCGGGGAGCTGTTTTTT
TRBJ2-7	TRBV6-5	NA	CATEPSGTGKNEQYF	TGTGCCACCGAGCCGTCAGGGACCGGGAAGAACGAGCAGTACTTC
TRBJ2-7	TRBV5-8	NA	CASSLDIRVVGQYF	TGTGCCAGCAGCTTGGATATCAGAGTGGTCGGGCAGTACTTC